These 2 T cell receptor beta chains came from one sample sequenced in a study of molecular identifiers for immune sequencing clone quantification. TCRdb called the PCR reads again in MiXCR, with one record for every CDR3 protein. The sample holds about 630,000 distinct CDR3 sequences; around 25% are singletons and the top ten take about 0.8%. The sequencing input was naive CD8+ T cells from blood, with Jurkat cell RNA spiked in. As for subset: FACS-sorted CD8+CD4-CCR7+CD45RA+ naive T cells. These TCRs come from a human donor in good health. Some libraries in this study had Jurkat cell RNA spiked in.

On this clonotype: A much larger clone differs from this one at a single base, so this may be a read error. The CDR3 nucleotides read TGTGCCAGCAGCCGAGACCAGATTCGCTCTGGAAACACCACATATTTT. It yields the protein CASSRDQIRSGNTTYF. The chain combines TRBV14 with TRBJ1-3; D is unresolved. There are 16 residues in the CDR3. CDR1 and CDR2 (germline): SGHDN, FVKESK. Filled out from reference TRBV14 and TRBJ1-3, the complete variable domain reads EAGVTQFPSHSVIEKGQTVTLRCDPISGHDNLYWYRRVMGKEIKFLLHFVKESKQDESGMPNNRFLAERTGGTYSTLKVQPAELEDSGVYFCASSRDQIRSGNTTYFGEGSWLTVV.

The rearrangement links TRBV7-9 to TRBJ2-2, with 7 nucleotides matching TRBD1. Trimming removed 5 bases from V and 4 bases from J; junction bases left unmatched: 16. The CDR3 is made up of 18 amino acids. The germline V gene has CDR1 SEHNR and CDR2 FQNEAQ (reference sequence). This chain's CDR3 is CASSPRGSGKGATGELFF. The CDR3 bases are TGTGCCAGCAGCCCGCGAGGCTCCGGGAAGGGGGCCACCGGGGAGCTGTTTTTT.